This T cell receptor beta chain is from a study of cytomegalovirus exposure and HLA in healthy donors (dated by TCRdb to the late 2010s). For the study in its entirety: An earlier analysis of some 620 of the donors reported approximately 280 Gb of sequence data and 95 million to 140 million unique TCR beta sequences obtained from around 180 million T cells. An early release that covered around 590 HLA-typed donors contained about 290 gigabases of sequencing data and 70 million to 100 million unique TCR sequences. Of the 398 genotyped donors, over 70% fell in the genetic ancestry cluster associated with self-reported Caucasian donors. The study aimed to test whether cataloging public T cell receptors could reveal signatures of past pathogen exposure. Using immunosequencing, the study profiled T cell repertoires from around 670 subjects and related those repertoires to cytomegalovirus serostatus. Along with the approximately 600-subject first cohort, a separate validation cohort of roughly 110 different subjects was used. High-throughput TCR immunosequencing, statistical association of individual TCRs with disease status, and machine learning were combined to predict cytomegalovirus infection status. A later analysis re-examined previously published TCR beta repertoires from just over 650 donors and added high-resolution HLA genotyping to investigate patterns of TCR occurrence. Rather than using new phenotypic data, the later analysis identified candidate immune exposures from TCR beta sequences and from how often those sequences occurred across donors. An earlier analysis of roughly 600 of the donors used high-throughput TCR beta sequencing to judge whether each TCR beta V gene segment behaved as functional or pseudogenic. Donor age, sex, ethnicity and CMV serostatus were compiled alongside the repertoire data. In a later genetic analysis, genome-wide SNP genotypes for about three fifths of the 666 donors were used, and that subset was treated as a discovery cohort. Every repertoire in the discovery cohort had been generated on one and the same sequencing platform. HLA typing included class I and class II loci at four-digit resolution. Typing coverage varied by locus: about 620-640 donors for A, B, C, DRB1 and DQB1; around 560 for DQA1; around 610 for DPA1; under 490 for DPB1. A handful of DR-DQ haplotypes were handled as single units for association and clustering because linkage in the cohort was strong. On average, roughly 240,000 unique TCR beta nucleotide sequences were sequenced per donor among some 420 genotyped donors of the cohort, with roughly 18% of those sequences being non-productive. The paper as a whole reports these results and caveats: Because counts were too low, about 15 rarely observed V segments, including chromosome 9 orphons, were left out of the earlier analysis of 587 of the donors. While some public TCRs were present in many individuals, most TCR sequences turned up only very rarely across donors. Linkage disequilibrium might explain the correlated functional status among segregating V segments, but an unknown experimental factor could not be excluded. Because HLA typing was missing for some donors at each locus, association tests included only the typed subset. A further reported finding was that TCR beta sequences accurately predicted the HLA-A and HLA-B alleles for most subjects in the first cohort. In vitro tests confirmed that a few of the cytomegalovirus-associated TCR beta chains recognize cytomegalovirus antigens. This cohort had only TCR beta chains sequenced, and the lack of alpha or paired-chain data limited which features could be detected. It was suggested by the authors that the approach could potentially be generalized to other disease states and immunological phenotypes. An earlier analysis of some 590 of the donors showed that most TCR beta V segments appeared in productive rearrangements either about 87% or about 30% of the time, which broadly matched IMGT annotations. CMV serostatus was the only immune exposure information available for the cohort. The classifier was reported to diagnose cytomegalovirus status with high specificity and sensitivity in both the original and validation cohorts. A group of highly shared sequence variants was considered likely to be a technical artifact of the sequencing pipeline. Compared with the approximately 670-donor mean, donors in an Asian-associated ancestry cluster had fewer N-insertions in productive TCRs, according to a later genetic analysis. Specific HLA alleles were associated with 15,000 to 20,000 TCR beta sequences at a false discovery rate of 0.05 in a later analysis. The study listed 150 to 200 TCR beta chains as associated with cytomegalovirus. V-gene and J-gene trimming of TCR beta chains was associated with a missense DCLRE1C variant in a later genetic analysis, and the association was replicated in an independent cohort. Assigning TCR associations to individual alleles was difficult when HLA alleles, especially DR and DQ, strongly co-occurred. According to a later analysis, most CMV-associated TCR beta chains appeared to be HLA-restricted, and the HLA associations seemed to be driven largely by CMV exposure. In a later analysis, HLA-associated TCR beta chains were found to be more clonally expanded and to have lower generation probabilities than equally common non-associated chains. Presence/absence analyses assumed roughly uniform sequencing depth across donors, an assumption that may not hold. In a later analysis, the rate of TCR association differed among HLA loci, with DRB1 alleles having the most associated TCRs and HLA-C alleles having the fewest. Several of the top co-occurrence clusters appeared to be linked to parvovirus B19, influenza, CMV and Epstein-Barr virus, according to a later analysis. The 87-base-pair reads could not distinguish some IMGT-functional V segments, including TRBV6-2 and TRBV6-3, so those segments were excluded.

The library was built by means of the immunoSEQ multiplex PCR assay. A mixture of 60 forward primers for TCR Vbeta segments and 13 reverse primers for TCR Jbeta segments was used in the multiplex PCR. A multiplex PCR assay on genomic DNA amplified the CDR3 region of rearranged TCR beta genes. The amplified TCR beta libraries were sequenced on the Illumina HiSeq System as 87-base-pair reads. The study's own analysis went as follows. A later analysis counted about 76 million unique TCR beta chains across the 650 to 700 repertoires, and 10 million to 11 million of these chains were shared by at least two donors. To remove PCR and sequencing errors, raw reads were error-corrected and collapsed into unique sequences using a nearest-neighbor algorithm that merged closely related sequences. To assign V, D and J gene segments, CDR3 sequences were aligned to IMGT reference sequences. Each retained sequence needed at least a six-nucleotide match to both a V gene segment and a J gene segment. Rearrangements were called productive when the CDR3 lacked stop codons and stayed in frame with V and J; all others were non-productive. CDR3 was defined by IMGT convention, running from the second conserved V-encoded cysteine to the conserved J-encoded phenylalanine. In an earlier analysis of approximately 500 of the donors, sequences lacking an unambiguous match to a single V gene segment were excluded. In an earlier analysis of 450 to 700 of the donors, V segments were called functional above 56.7% productive rearrangements and were called segregating when the between-donor standard deviation exceeded 5%. A statistical classification framework was built to diagnose cytomegalovirus status from the catalog of TCR beta chain sequences. A later analysis assigned V and J genes by comparing TCR nucleotide sequences with IMGT/GENE-DB human TR gene sequences. The TCRdist pipeline was used in a later analysis to assign CDR3 sequences and most-parsimonious VDJ recombination scenarios. In a later analysis, each TCR beta chain was defined by its CDR3 amino acid sequence together with its V-gene family, and reads without a unique V-gene family were excluded. As a way to deal with suspected cross-contamination and a sequencing artifact, a later analysis dropped hundreds of nucleotide sequences that were highly shared and had low generation probability. In a later analysis, a clonal expansion index was calculated for each public chain from normalized within-repertoire ranks of inferred template counts. In a later analysis, generation probabilities were computed using a VDJ recombination model fitted to out-of-frame rearrangements, and the results were checked against IGoR. In a later analysis, TCR-TCR, TCR-HLA and TCR-CMV co-occurrence was scored with hypergeometric tests, and a repertoire-size bias correction was applied to TCR pairs. In a later analysis, false discovery rates were estimated by permuting HLA or CMV assignments 20 times. In a later analysis, co-occurring TCRs were grouped using DBSCAN, and TCRdist sequence similarity was added for clustering within HLA-allele-positive subsets. Repertoires with fewer than 30,000 or more than 120,000 public chains were left out of co-occurrence clustering, as were a handful of repertoires with anomalous nucleotide sharing. Not all clones reach the TCRdb copy of this immuneACCESS table, which keeps in-frame sequences only. Checked studies attribute under half of the gap to unresolved V genes and leave the rest unexplained. V and J calls and clone size are those listed in that table; D and trimming were worked out from the DNA. Here the sample has about 160,000 clones; roughly two thirds occur a single time. The ten largest make up 2.8% of the sample.

To note about this clone: Its antigen remains undetermined. No clone much larger than this one lies a single base away; base qualities are absent.

The germline V gene provides CDR1 LGHNA and CDR2 YNFKEQ. From the cysteine through the phenylalanine, the CDR3 covers 19 amino acids. Only the CDR3 DNA is retained, 57 bases long and in frame from the first base. V has 0 bases trimmed and J has 7 bases trimmed; junction bases matching no gene number 16. The cohort was made up of approximately 670 healthy bone marrow donors. Cohort members were all nominally healthy when sampled, although unrecorded immune exposures were likely present. The donor was CMV seronegative and was included in the group of a few hundred seronegative cohort members. A peripheral blood sample was provided by each donor, and peripheral blood mononuclear cells were used for TCR beta sequencing. The Qiagen DNeasy Blood Extraction Kit was used to extract genomic DNA from the blood cell samples.

The material sequenced was PBMCs. The chain is made from TRBV4-2 and TRBJ2-2; the central 8 bases match TRBD2. The TCR was taken from a woman in her twenties or thirties in good health and CMV-seronegative. The CDR3 protein: CASSQEGTSGGPRGGELFF. The DNA is TGTGCCAGCAGCCAAGAAGGGACAAGCGGGGGCCCGCGTGGCGGGGAGCTGTTTTTT.